These T cell receptor beta chains were read from a single sample in a study of PD-L1 blockade in urothelial cancer. The data were produced by immunoSEQ multiplex PCR, yet TCRdb's version contains in-frame clones alone and is incomplete. The data hold tens of thousands of clones, with roughly 89% observed a single time. Material: PBMCs, obtained around atezolizumab (anti-PD-L1) treatment. These receptors all come from a man aged 55-75 years with urothelial cancer. The CDR3 runs from the conserved cysteine through the conserved F or W. D genes are given only for firm matches. Expanded clones get a size class; other rows say once, few or many, or leave the size out.

clone size: -
J gene: TRBJ2-2
V gene: TRBV5-4
D gene: -
CDR3 protein: CASSIKNTGELFF
CDR3 DNA: TGTGCCAGCAGCATTAAGAACACCGGGGAGCTGTTTTTT

clone size: -
J gene: TRBJ2-1
V gene: TRBV27
D gene: TRBD2
CDR3 protein: CASSFSGGSYNEQFF
CDR3 DNA: TGTGCCAGCAGTTTCAGCGGGGGCTCCTACAATGAGCAGTTCTTC

clone size: -
J gene: TRBJ2-1
V gene: TRBV9
D gene: -
CDR3 protein: CASSGGKGSYNEQFF
CDR3 DNA: TGTGCCAGCAGCGGCGGAAAGGGGTCCTACAATGAGCAGTTCTTC

clone size: -
J gene: TRBJ1-4
V gene: TRBV4-2
D gene: -
CDR3 protein: CASSQVEARGYEKLFF
CDR3 DNA: TGTGCCAGCAGCCAAGTGGAAGCTAGGGGGTATGAAAAACTGTTTTTT

clone size: -
J gene: TRBJ2-3
V gene: TRBV18
D gene: -
CDR3 protein: CASSPGLELTDTQYF
CDR3 DNA: TGTGCCAGCTCCCCCGGACTTGAGCTCACAGATACGCAGTATTTT

clone size: once
J gene: TRBJ2-1
V gene: TRBV27
D gene: -
CDR3 protein: CASSTYRVSSYNEQFF
CDR3 DNA: TGTGCCAGCAGTACCTACAGGGTGAGCTCCTACAATGAGCAGTTCTTC

clone size: -
J gene: TRBJ2-7
V gene: TRBV7-9
D gene: -
CDR3 protein: CASSLGGGSHEQYF
CDR3 DNA: TGTGCCAGCAGCTTAGGGGGGGGCTCCCACGAGCAGTACTTC

clone size: -
J gene: TRBJ2-7
V gene: TRBV4-2
D gene: -
CDR3 protein: CASSQVSDSYEQYF
CDR3 DNA: TGTGCCAGCAGCCAAGTCTCGGACAGCTACGAGCAGTACTTC

clone size: -
J gene: TRBJ2-4
V gene: TRBV7-2
D gene: TRBD2
CDR3 protein: CASSPGAGGGNIQYF
CDR3 DNA: TGTGCCAGCAGCCCGGGAGCGGGAGGAGGGAACATTCAGTACTTC

clone size: -
J gene: TRBJ1-4
V gene: TRBV7-6
D gene: -
CDR3 protein: CASSLGAINEKLFF
CDR3 DNA: TGTGCCAGCAGCTTAGGGGCAATTAATGAAAAACTGTTTTTT

clone size: -
J gene: TRBJ1-4
V gene: TRBV5-1
D gene: TRBD1
CDR3 protein: CASRSGRGNEKLFF
CDR3 DNA: TGCGCCAGCCGATCGGGCAGGGGGAATGAAAAACTGTTTTTT

clone size: -
J gene: TRBJ1-2
V gene: TRBV7-9
D gene: TRBD1
CDR3 protein: CASSLEDRGYTF
CDR3 DNA: TGTGCCAGCAGCTTAGAAGACAGGGGATACACCTTC

clone size: -
J gene: TRBJ1-2
V gene: TRBV7-2
D gene: -
CDR3 protein: CASSFGRGNYGYTF
CDR3 DNA: TGTGCCAGCAGCTTCGGGAGGGGTAACTATGGCTACACCTTC

clone size: -
J gene: TRBJ2-1
V gene: TRBV11-2
D gene: TRBD2
CDR3 protein: CASSWEAGLAGGFEQFF
CDR3 DNA: TGTGCCAGCAGCTGGGAAGCGGGACTAGCGGGAGGCTTTGAGCAGTTCTTC

clone size: -
J gene: TRBJ2-7
V gene: TRBV7-2
D gene: TRBD1
CDR3 protein: CASSTGTDYEQYF
CDR3 DNA: TGTGCCAGCAGCACCGGGACAGACTACGAGCAGTACTTC

clone size: once
J gene: TRBJ1-2
V gene: TRBV7-2
D gene: -
CDR3 protein: CASSPGLLGYTF
CDR3 DNA: TGTGCCAGCAGCCCAGGCCTTTTGGGCTACACCTTC

clone size: once
J gene: TRBJ2-7
V gene: TRBV2
D gene: TRBD1
CDR3 protein: CASSDGTGTRRQYF
CDR3 DNA: TGTGCCAGCAGCGACGGGACAGGGACACGCAGGCAGTACTTC

clone size: -
J gene: TRBJ2-2
V gene: TRBV30
D gene: -
CDR3 protein: CAWSSVYGELFF
CDR3 DNA: TGTGCCTGGAGTTCGGTATACGGGGAGCTGTTTTTT

clone size: -
J gene: TRBJ1-1
V gene: TRBV19
D gene: -
CDR3 protein: CASSNVGGTEAFF
CDR3 DNA: TGTGCCAGTAGTAATGTGGGGGGCACTGAAGCTTTCTTT

clone size: -
J gene: TRBJ1-1
V gene: TRBV11-2
D gene: -
CDR3 protein: CASSFYRASRGEAFF
CDR3 DNA: TGTGCCAGCAGCTTTTACCGGGCCTCCAGGGGTGAAGCTTTCTTT

clone size: -
J gene: TRBJ2-7
V gene: TRBV5-1
D gene: -
CDR3 protein: CASSFGRDYEQYF
CDR3 DNA: TGCGCCAGCAGCTTCGGCAGGGACTACGAGCAGTACTTC

clone size: -
J gene: TRBJ2-1
V gene: TRBV28
D gene: TRBD2
CDR3 protein: CASSLAGVVVNEQFF
CDR3 DNA: TGTGCCAGCAGTTTAGCGGGAGTCGTCGTTAATGAGCAGTTCTTC

clone size: -
J gene: TRBJ1-1
V gene: TRBV30
D gene: TRBD1
CDR3 protein: CAWSVQGGVTEAFF
CDR3 DNA: TGTGCCTGGAGTGTACAGGGGGGAGTCACTGAAGCTTTCTTT

clone size: -
J gene: TRBJ1-3
V gene: TRBV21-1
D gene: -
CDR3 protein: CASSKGTGKWVGGNTIYF
CDR3 DNA: TGTGCCAGCAGCAAAGGGACAGGAAAATGGGTCGGAGGAAACACCATATATTTT

clone size: -
J gene: TRBJ1-5
V gene: TRBV2
D gene: -
CDR3 protein: CASSDTWSSNQPQHF
CDR3 DNA: TGTGCCAGCAGTGACACGTGGAGTAGCAATCAGCCCCAGCATTTT

clone size: -
J gene: TRBJ2-1
V gene: TRBV7-3
D gene: -
CDR3 protein: CASSLGLAIYNEQFF
CDR3 DNA: TGTGCCAGCAGCTTAGGCCTAGCGATTTACAATGAGCAGTTCTTC

clone size: once
J gene: TRBJ2-1
V gene: TRBV12-2
D gene: -
CDR3 protein: CASRLLLAGDNEQFF
CDR3 DNA: TGTGCAAGTCGCTTACTGCTAGCGGGGGACAATGAGCAGTTCTTC

clone size: -
J gene: TRBJ2-5
V gene: TRBV19
D gene: -
CDR3 protein: CASSPNRGGFETQYF
CDR3 DNA: TGTGCCAGTAGTCCTAACCGGGGAGGTTTTGAGACCCAGTACTTC

clone size: once
J gene: TRBJ2-7
V gene: TRBV7-8
D gene: -
CDR3 protein: CASSLAGALPYEQYF
CDR3 DNA: TGTGCCAGCAGCTTAGCGGGGGCCTTACCCTACGAGCAGTACTTC

clone size: -
J gene: TRBJ2-7
V gene: TRBV7-3
D gene: TRBD1
CDR3 protein: CASSIGTGRNYEQYF
CDR3 DNA: TGTGCCAGCAGCATCGGGACAGGGAGGAACTACGAGCAGTACTTC

clone size: -
J gene: TRBJ2-2
V gene: TRBV11-2
D gene: -
CDR3 protein: CASSLRNYGGSGELFF
CDR3 DNA: TGTGCCAGCAGCTTAAGAAATTACGGGGGATCCGGGGAGCTGTTTTTT

clone size: -
J gene: TRBJ2-7
V gene: TRBV18
D gene: TRBD2
CDR3 protein: CASSPGGSGSEQYF
CDR3 DNA: TGTGCCAGCTCACCGGGAGGGAGTGGTTCCGAGCAGTACTTC

clone size: -
J gene: TRBJ2-7
V gene: TRBV2
D gene: -
CDR3 protein: CASSDQGSSYEQYF
CDR3 DNA: TGTGCCAGCAGTGACCAAGGGAGCTCCTACGAGCAGTACTTC

clone size: -
J gene: TRBJ2-3
V gene: TRBV9
D gene: TRBD2
CDR3 protein: CASSVRSGGAVSDTQYF
CDR3 DNA: TGTGCCAGCAGCGTTCGTAGCGGGGGGGCCGTTTCAGATACGCAGTATTTT

clone size: -
J gene: TRBJ2-1
V gene: TRBV5-4
D gene: -
CDR3 protein: CASSPTQGGEQFF
CDR3 DNA: TGTGCCAGCAGCCCCACCCAGGGCGGAGAGCAGTTCTTC

clone size: -
J gene: TRBJ2-3
V gene: TRBV9
D gene: -
CDR3 protein: CASSAGTDTQYF
CDR3 DNA: TGTGCCAGCAGCGCCGGTACAGATACGCAGTATTTT

clone size: -
J gene: TRBJ2-3
V gene: TRBV7-2
D gene: -
CDR3 protein: CASSFDTGRDTQYF
CDR3 DNA: TGTGCCAGCAGCTTCGATACAGGGCGAGATACGCAGTATTTT

clone size: once
J gene: TRBJ2-3
V gene: TRBV4-3
D gene: TRBD2
CDR3 protein: CASSPLEGGGRADTQYF
CDR3 DNA: TGCGCCAGCAGCCCACTCGAGGGCGGCGGGAGGGCAGATACGCAGTATTTT

clone size: -
J gene: TRBJ2-7
V gene: TRBV5-1
D gene: TRBD1
CDR3 protein: CASSLGPGQGYEQYF
CDR3 DNA: TGCGCCAGCAGCTTGGGCCCGGGACAGGGGTACGAGCAGTACTTC

clone size: -
J gene: TRBJ2-3
V gene: TRBV2
D gene: -
CDR3 protein: CASSDGIPTDTQYF
CDR3 DNA: TGTGCCAGCAGTGACGGGATACCCACAGATACGCAGTATTTT

clone size: -
J gene: TRBJ2-2
V gene: TRBV11-2
D gene: TRBD2
CDR3 protein: CASSRLAGEKYTGELFF
CDR3 DNA: TGTGCCAGCAGCAGACTAGCGGGAGAGAAATACACCGGGGAGCTGTTTTTT

clone size: -
J gene: TRBJ2-3
V gene: TRBV7-2
D gene: TRBD2
CDR3 protein: CASSFNSGTDTQYF
CDR3 DNA: TGTGCCAGCAGCTTCAATAGCGGGACCGATACGCAGTATTTT

clone size: -
J gene: TRBJ1-5
V gene: TRBV4-2
D gene: TRBD1
CDR3 protein: CASSARRIRTGSNQPQHF
CDR3 DNA: TGTGCCAGCAGCGCAAGAAGAATCAGGACAGGGAGCAATCAGCCCCAGCATTTT

clone size: -
J gene: TRBJ2-5
V gene: TRBV19
D gene: TRBD2
CDR3 protein: CASSIGLAGEETQYF
CDR3 DNA: TGTGCCAGTAGTATCGGACTAGCGGGGGAAGAGACCCAGTACTTC

clone size: -
J gene: TRBJ2-7
V gene: TRBV2
D gene: -
CDR3 protein: CASSVRGSYEQYF
CDR3 DNA: TGTGCCAGCAGCGTCAGGGGATCCTACGAGCAGTACTTC

clone size: -
J gene: TRBJ2-7
V gene: TRBV5-5
D gene: TRBD1
CDR3 protein: CASSRGQGDREQYF
CDR3 DNA: TGTGCCAGCAGCCGGGGACAGGGGGATCGAGAGCAGTACTTC

clone size: -
J gene: TRBJ1-4
V gene: TRBV5-1
D gene: TRBD1
CDR3 protein: CASSRQGTTNEKLFF
CDR3 DNA: TGCGCCAGCAGCCGACAGGGTACAACTAATGAAAAACTGTTTTTT

clone size: -
J gene: TRBJ2-7
V gene: TRBV19
D gene: TRBD1
CDR3 protein: CASSRDRGYEQYF
CDR3 DNA: TGTGCCAGTAGTAGGGACAGGGGCTACGAGCAGTACTTC

clone size: -
J gene: TRBJ2-3
V gene: TRBV28
D gene: TRBD2
CDR3 protein: CASSSPSGGTSTDTQYF
CDR3 DNA: TGTGCCAGCAGTTCCCCTAGCGGGGGAACTAGCACAGATACGCAGTATTTT

clone size: -
J gene: TRBJ2-1
V gene: TRBV5-1
D gene: TRBD2
CDR3 protein: CASSLEGRTSGGASSFF
CDR3 DNA: TGCGCCAGCAGCTTGGAGGGCAGGACTAGCGGGGGGGCCAGTTCGTTCTTC

clone size: -
J gene: TRBJ2-6
V gene: TRBV7-2
D gene: -
CDR3 protein: CASSLRTLLVGGANVLTF
CDR3 DNA: TGTGCCAGCAGCTTAAGGACTCTCCTTGTTGGTGGGGCCAACGTCCTGACTTTC

clone size: -
J gene: TRBJ2-5
V gene: TRBV5-4
D gene: TRBD1
CDR3 protein: CASSNSPGQGSETQYF
CDR3 DNA: TGTGCCAGCAGCAATTCCCCGGGACAGGGTTCAGAGACCCAGTACTTC

clone size: once
J gene: TRBJ2-7
V gene: TRBV28
D gene: TRBD1
CDR3 protein: CASRKPGQGRYEQYF
CDR3 DNA: TGTGCCAGTAGAAAACCGGGACAGGGACGCTACGAGCAGTACTTC

clone size: -
J gene: TRBJ2-7
V gene: TRBV4-2
D gene: -
CDR3 protein: CASSQDRDEQYF
CDR3 DNA: TGTGCCAGCAGCCAAGATCGCGACGAGCAGTACTTC

clone size: -
J gene: TRBJ1-2
V gene: TRBV19
D gene: TRBD1
CDR3 protein: CASKTGPTYGYTF
CDR3 DNA: TGTGCCAGTAAGACAGGGCCCACCTATGGCTACACCTTC

clone size: few
J gene: TRBJ1-5
V gene: TRBV29-1
D gene: TRBD1
CDR3 protein: CSVASGGQGMQPQHF
CDR3 DNA: TGCAGCGTGGCTTCGGGTGGACAGGGGATGCAGCCCCAGCATTTT

clone size: -
J gene: TRBJ1-4
V gene: TRBV19
D gene: -
CDR3 protein: CASSRQVNEKLFF
CDR3 DNA: TGTGCCAGTAGTCGGCAGGTTAATGAAAAACTGTTTTTT

clone size: -
J gene: TRBJ1-3
V gene: TRBV19
D gene: TRBD1
CDR3 protein: CASTGDRGRGNTIYF
CDR3 DNA: TGTGCCAGTACCGGGGACAGGGGTCGCGGAAACACCATATATTTT